This passage covers 21 T cell receptor beta chains from one sample sequenced in a study of shared clonotypes between healthy human individuals (TCRdb year 2020). Receptor amplification or capture employed the immunoSEQ multiplex PCR assay. TCRdb re-hosts the immuneACCESS table, in-frame sequences only. Its copies lack some clones; in the studies checked, an unresolved V gene accounts for under half of them, and the cause for the rest is not known. The sample table lists a few million clones, around 95% of them with a count of one. The ten largest clones add up to roughly 0.13% of the sample. Source material: naive CD4+ T cells sorted from blood. Interpreted using the paper, the cell subset or site label stands for: CD45RA+ positively selected. Receptor source: a man aged 18 to 29 in good health.

The rearrangement uses TRBV10-2 and TRBJ1-1, with TRBD1 matching over 8 bases. Germline assignment: CDR1 WSHSY and CDR2 SAAADI. The CDR3 runs to 15 residues. The V and J ends lost 6 bases and 1 base, in that order; junction bases with no gene match: 7. The CDR3 sequence: CASRLFGQGNTEAFF. CDR3 bases: TGCGCCAGCAGGCTATTCGGACAGGGGAACACTGAAGCTTTCTTT.

The chain recombines TRBV7-2 with TRBJ2-7; 13 bases match TRBD2. The CDR3 contains 17 residues. From germline, CDR1 is SGHTA and CDR2 FQGNSA. Trimming took 5 bases from V and 3 from J; bases not matched to a gene: 10. The CDR3 DNA is TGTGCCAGCAGCGCCGGGACTAGCGGGACTATATTCTACGAGCAGTACTTC. Protein sequence: CASSAGTSGTIFYEQYF.

Turning to this clone: Other DNA sequences in this specimen translate into the identical CDR3. The genes are TRBV5-4 and TRBJ2-7; 8 nucleotides match TRBD2. V lost 0 bases and J lost 1; bases outside the gene matches: 6. This CDR3 contains 16 residues. Per the germline V gene, CDR1 is SGHNT and CDR2 is YYREEE (reference sequence). CDR3 bases: TGTGCCAGCAGCTTGGGGGGTCTAGCGGGTTCCTACGAGCAGTACTTC. Translated, it gives CASSLGGLAGSYEQYF.

A few counts support this clone. This chain links TRBV5-6 with TRBJ2-3; D is undetermined. V was shortened by 3 bases and J by 0 bases, with 5 bases between the two germline ends. The CDR3 has 13 amino acids. Germline-derived CDR1 and CDR2 are SGHDT and YYEEEE. CDR3 DNA sequence: TGTGCCAGCAGCTCGTCCAGCACAGATACGCAGTATTTT. It yields the protein CASSSSSTDTQYF.

The chain joins TRBV20-1 to TRBJ1-2; maybe TRBD1 (5 bases). Germline CDR1 is DFQATT and CDR2 is SNEGSKA (reference sequence). Trimming cost V 8 bases and J 2 bases, with 9 bases left between them. This CDR3 comprises 11 residues. In DNA, the CDR3 is TGCAGTCTACGGGGGAACTATGGCTACACCTTC. It specifies CSLRGNYGYTF.

CDR3 amino acids: CASRDRKNSYEQYF. The DNA for the CDR3 is TGTGCCAGCAGGGACAGGAAGAACTCCTACGAGCAGTACTTC. The chain couples TRBV5-4 to TRBJ2-7, with 7 positions matching TRBD1. V lost 5 bases, J lost 0 bases, and 5 bases stayed unmatched. The CDR3 is 14 residues long. Per the germline V gene, CDR1 is SGHNT and CDR2 is YYREEE (reference sequence).

The chain's CDR3 is CASNLDGGEQFF. CDR3 nucleotide sequence: TGTGCCAGCAACTTGGACGGAGGTGAGCAGTTCTTC. The gene calls are TRBV2 and TRBJ2-1; TRBD2 might be the D (5 bases). Germline values: CDR1 SNHLY, CDR2 FYNNEI. The CDR3 runs to 12 residues. V shed 7 bases and J shed 9 bases, with 13 bases lying between them.

This chain joins TRBV30 and TRBJ1-6; D uncertain. Trimming removed 3 bases at V and 6 bases at J, with 12 bases between. This CDR3 is built from 14 residues. CDR1 and CDR2 (germline): GTSNPN, SVGIG (reference sequence). Here the CDR3 DNA reads TGTGCCTGGAGACCCCAAGGAATTAATTCACCCCTCCACTTT. It translates to CAWRPQGINSPLHF.

This rearrangement joins TRBV11-3 to TRBJ2-3; TRBD2 agrees at 10 bases. CDR3 length equals 17 residues. Germline values: CDR1 SGHNT, CDR2 YENEEA. Losses at the gene ends were 5 bases for V and 6 bases for J; bases not matched to a gene: 14. CDR3 sequence: CASSPRGQRGGTDTQYF. For the CDR3, the DNA is TGTGCCAGCAGCCCTCGGGGCCAGCGGGGGGGGACGGATACGCAGTATTTT.

J is TRBJ1-3 and V is TRBV11-3; 11 bases agree with TRBD1. J gave up 0 bases and V 4 bases, and 2 bases lay outside the gene matches. The germline CDR1 and CDR2 sequences are SGHNT and YENEEA. The CDR3 contains 16 residues. The CDR3 here is CASSYGTGGSGNTIYF. In nucleotides, the CDR3 is TGTGCCAGCAGCTACGGGACAGGGGGCTCTGGAAACACCATATATTTT.

The chain has TRBV9 and TRBJ2-7, with 11 bases aligning to TRBD2. Germline-derived CDR1 and CDR2 are SGDLS and YYNGEE. This CDR3 has 14 amino acids. The trim removed 10 bases at V and 4 bases at J, leaving 10 bases unmatched. The CDR3 region is CAGTFSGRVYEQYF. The CDR3 coding sequence is TGTGCCGGGACATTTAGCGGGAGGGTTTACGAGCAGTACTTC.

This chain links TRBV5-1 with TRBJ2-1, with 9 bases lining up with TRBD1. Trimming removed 3 bases from V and 4 bases from J; junction bases left unmatched: 5. CDR1 SGHRS and CDR2 YFSETQ come from the germline V gene. The CDR3 is made up of 15 amino acids. CDR3: CASSYTGGRYNEQFF. CDR3 sequence (DNA): TGCGCCAGCAGCTATACAGGGGGCAGGTACAATGAGCAGTTCTTC.

The chain has TRBV27 and TRBJ1-2; 7 nucleotides agree with TRBD1. Unmatched junction bases numbered 5, after V lost 3 bases and J lost 4 bases. Per the germline V gene, CDR1 is MNHEY and CDR2 is SMNVEV (reference sequence). The CDR3 has 14 residues. The CDR3 region has the DNA TGTGCCAGCAGTTTGAACGACAGGGCCTATGGCTACACCTTC. This translates into CASSLNDRAYGYTF.

This clone was recorded a few times. This chain connects TRBV6-1 to TRBJ1-2; TRBD1 might be the D (5 bases). The CDR3 consists of 13 residues. V dropped 6 bases and J dropped 2 bases, with 10 bases sitting between them. CDR1 and CDR2 from the germline V gene are MNHNS and SASEGT. The CDR3 DNA follows: TGTGCCAGCAGGGGGGGTGCGAACTATGGCTACACCTTC. It yields the protein CASRGGANYGYTF.

CDR3 sequence: CASSLAQDYSNQPQHF. In DNA, the CDR3 is TGTGCCAGCAGCTTAGCACAGGACTATAGCAATCAGCCCCAGCATTTT. The chain joins TRBV7-8 to TRBJ1-5; D might be TRBD1 (5 bases). The germline V gene has CDR1 SGHVS and CDR2 FQNEAQ. V lost 0 bases and J lost 0, with 9 bases in between. CDR3 length: 16 residues.

This chain joins TRBV10-3 and TRBJ1-4; tentative D call: TRBD1 (6 bases). The CDR3 is made up of 15 amino acids. Germline V gene lookup returns CDR1 ENHRY and CDR2 SYGVKD. V lost 11 bases and J lost 2, with 18 bases in between. This chain's CDR3 is CAAAGRGGTNEKLFF. The CDR3, as DNA: TGTGCCGCCGCAGGGAGAGGGGGGACTAATGAAAAACTGTTTTTT.

The rearrangement links TRBV5-6 to TRBJ2-2; 9 bases fit TRBD1. V lost 3 bases, J lost 5 bases, and 8 bases stayed unmatched. Germline CDR1 SGHDT, CDR2 YYEEEE. The CDR3 runs to 16 residues. Here the CDR3 reads CASSYADRGRTGELFF. The CDR3 DNA follows: TGTGCCAGCAGCTATGCGGACAGGGGTCGGACCGGGGAGCTGTTTTTT.

This rearrangement joins TRBV12-5 to TRBJ2-1, with TRBD2 matching over 8 bases. The CDR3 is 12 residues long. Germline V gives CDR1 LGHNT, CDR2 FRNRAP. Trimming cost V 6 bases and J 12 bases; bases outside gene matches: 7. CDR3 protein: CASGTSVNVQFF. DNA for the CDR3: TGTGCTAGTGGGACTAGCGTGAACGTGCAGTTCTTC.

This clone has only one observation. The genes are TRBV6-5 and TRBJ2-1, with 11 bases matching TRBD1. This CDR3 is 13 amino acids long. J gave up 6 bases and V 8 bases, and 3 bases lay outside the gene matches. Germline assignment: CDR1 MNHEY and CDR2 SVGAGI. The CDR3 DNA is TGTGCCAGCGCCGGGACAGGGGGCAATGAGCAGTTCTTC. This gives the protein CASAGTGGNEQFF.

The V and J genes are TRBV18 and TRBJ2-7, with D possibly called TRBD1 or TRBD2 (5 bases each). With 3 bases removed from V and 2 bases from J, the gap between germline ends came to 11 bases. CDR3 length equals 14 residues. Germline assignment: CDR1 KGHSH and CDR2 LQKENI. The CDR3 region has the DNA TGTGCCAGCTCACCGAAACGGGGCCCCTACGAGCAGTACTTC. Translation: CASSPKRGPYEQYF.

This chain connects TRBV7-9 to TRBJ2-5; D is possibly TRBD1 (6 bases). Deletions cut 1 base from V and 5 bases from J, with 17 bases between. The CDR3 is made up of 16 amino acids. The germline CDR1 and CDR2 sequences are SEHNR and FQNEAQ (reference sequence). The CDR3 spells CASSLGFAGAVETQYF. DNA of the CDR3: TGTGCCAGCAGCTTAGGGTTCGCAGGGGCGGTCGAGACCCAGTACTTC. Full variable domain (rest looked up from reference TRBV7-9 and TRBJ2-5): DTGVSQNPRHKITKRGQNVTFRCDPISEHNRLYWYRQTLGQGPEFLTYFQNEAQLEKSRLLSDRFSAERPKGSFSTLEIQRTEQGDSAMYLCASSLGFAGAVETQYFGPGTRLLVL.